The 15 T cell receptor beta chains below all came from one sample that was sequenced in a study of Graves' ophthalmopathy and Graves' hyperthyroidism. Amplification of the TCR beta CDR3 regions used RNA transcripts (as template). An opening RT-PCR round employed HTBI primers and preceded a second-round multiplex PCR. TCRdb re-called the multiplex PCR reads through MiXCR, storing one row per CDR3 protein. The sample consists of hundreds of thousands of distinct CDR3 sequences, under 25% of them appearing once. Input material: peripheral blood. These receptors were obtained from a woman under 30 with stable Graves' hyperthyroidism.

This clonotype showed up many times. This chain uses TRBV2 with TRBJ1-5, with D perhaps matching TRBD1 (5 bases). Trimming cost V 1 base and J 6 bases, with 13 bases left between them. Germline loops: CDR1 SNHLY, CDR2 FYNNEI. There are 15 residues in the CDR3. The CDR3 here is CASSEGRVNPQPQHF. Here the CDR3 DNA reads TGTGCCAGCAGTGAAGGCAGGGTTAACCCTCAGCCCCAGCATTTT.

This clonotype was seen only a few times. The J gene is TRBJ2-5, the V gene TRBV2; no definite D call. V was shortened by 4 bases and J by 2 bases, with 8 bases between the two germline ends. Germline assignment: CDR1 SNHLY and CDR2 FYNNEI. The CDR3 sequence is 13 residues long. DNA for the CDR3: TGTGCCAGCAGTGGGGCCCGTCAAGAGACCCAGTACTTC. As protein: CASSGARQETQYF.

V usage is TRBV6-4 and J usage is TRBJ2-5; unclear D gene. Trimming stripped 8 bases from V and 3 bases from J, with 16 bases between. CDR1 is MRHNA, CDR2 SNTAGT, per germline. The CDR3 totals 14 residues. Here the CDR3 DNA reads TGTGCCAGCTCCCCTCTTGTAGTGAAAGAGACCCAGTACTTC. Its protein is CASSPLVVKETQYF.

This clonotype was counted at least ten times. The chain has TRBV27 and TRBJ2-5, with D uncertain. Germline V gives CDR1 MNHEY, CDR2 SMNVEV (reference sequence). CDR3 length equals 14 residues. V was shortened by 2 bases and J by 2 bases, with 9 bases between the two germline ends. The CDR3 protein is CASSLGYQQETQYF. CDR3 in DNA: TGTGCCAGCAGTTTAGGGTATCAGCAAGAGACCCAGTACTTC.

The chain recombines TRBV18 with TRBJ2-7, with D unclear. The CDR3 runs 15 residues. Trimming pared 1 base from V and 2 bases from J, leaving 12 bases between. The V gene's germline CDR1 is KGHSH and CDR2 LQKENI. Here the CDR3 DNA reads TGTGCCAGCTCACCACTTGCTACCACCCCCTACGAGCAGTACTTC. The encoded protein is CASSPLATTPYEQYF.

This clonotype has a count of ten or more. The rearrangement uses TRBV5-5 and TRBJ1-6; TRBD1 agrees at 7 bases. The germline CDR1 and CDR2 sequences are SGHKS and YYEKEE (reference sequence). CDR3 length: 15 amino acids. After removal of 4 bases from V and 5 bases from J, the junction contained 6 bases not matched to a gene. The CDR3 loop is CASSQLGGDNSPLHF. The CDR3 DNA reads TGTGCCAGCAGCCAGCTAGGGGGCGATAATTCACCCCTCCACTTT.

The V and J genes are TRBV20-1 and TRBJ1-1; 8 nucleotides match TRBD1. Looked up from germline, CDR1 is DFQATT and CDR2 is SNEGSKA (reference sequence). CDR3 length: 12 residues. The CDR3 coding sequence is TGCAGGGCTGGACAGGGAGGGACTGAAGCTTTCTTT. This encodes CRAGQGGTEAFF.

This clonotype was detected ten times or more. V gene TRBV20-1 combines with J gene TRBJ2-7; TRBD1 aligns across 7 bases. Germline CDR1 is DFQATT and CDR2 is SNEGSKA (reference sequence). The ends lost 3 bases at V and 3 bases at J; junction bases unmatched: 5. The length of the CDR3 is 13 residues. For the CDR3, the DNA is TGCAGTGCTAGCGAGGGGGCTGGCTACGAGCAGTACTTC. This gives the protein CSASEGAGYEQYF.

This clonotype was counted ten times or more. The rearrangement links TRBV19 to TRBJ1-5; D is uncertain. Germline V lookup: CDR1 LNHDA, CDR2 SQIVND (reference sequence). Trimming removed 8 bases from V and 4 bases from J, with 15 bases in between. The CDR3 contains 14 residues. CDR3 sequence reads: CASSTSRGNQPQHF. The CDR3 DNA sequence: TGTGCCAGTTCGACTTCTCGGGGAAATCAGCCCCAGCATTTT. Combining the CDR3 with reference TRBV19 and TRBJ1-5 gives the whole variable domain DGGITQSPKYLFRKEGQNVTLSCEQNLNHDAMYWYRQDPGQGLRLIYYSQIVNDFQKGDIAEGYSVSREKKESFPLTVTSAQKNPTAFYLCASSTSRGNQPQHFGDGTRLSIL.

This clonotype was counted at least ten times. The chain links TRBV20-1 to TRBJ2-2; 7 positions match TRBD2. V lost 1 base and J lost 10; bases outside the gene matches: 12. The CDR3 consists of 15 residues. Germline assignment: CDR1 DFQATT and CDR2 SNEGSKA (reference sequence). The CDR3 nucleotides read TGCAGTGCTAGAGTCCTCGGACTAGGGGCGGAGGAGCTGTTTTTT. Translated, it gives CSARVLGLGAEELFF.

V usage is TRBV7-2 and J usage is TRBJ1-2, with D tentatively TRBD1 (5 bases). The CDR3 has 14 amino acids. V was cut by 5 bases and J by 2 bases, with 12 bases left in between. From germline, CDR1 is SGHTA and CDR2 FQGNSA. CDR3 in DNA: TGTGCCAGCAGCCCTGGGGCGGCCAACTATGGCTACACCTTC. Its protein product is CASSPGAANYGYTF. The whole variable domain, remainder taken from reference TRBV7-2 and TRBJ1-2, is GAGVSQSPSNKVTEKGKDVELRCDPISGHTALYWYRQSLGQGLEFLIYFQGNSAPDKSGLPSDRFSAERTGGSVSTLTIQRTQQEDSAVYLCASSPGAANYGYTFGSGTRLTVV.

This clonotype has a count of ten or more. This chain uses TRBV20-1 with TRBJ1-1; D not certain. V lost 5 bases and J lost 5, with 18 bases in between. The CDR3 spans 14 residues. Germline V CDR1 and CDR2: DFQATT, SNEGSKA (reference sequence). Here the CDR3 reads CSAPYGGSGTEAFF. Written as DNA, the CDR3 is TGCAGTGCTCCCTACGGTGGGTCCGGGACTGAAGCTTTCTTT.

This clonotype was picked up many times. The rearrangement uses TRBV10-2 and TRBJ2-7, with D perhaps TRBD1 or TRBD2 (7 bases each). With 0 bases removed from V and 0 bases from J, the gap between germline ends came to 12 bases. Germline V lookup: CDR1 WSHSY, CDR2 SAAADI. CDR3 size: 16 residues. The DNA of the CDR3 is TGCGCCAGCAGTGAGTCGTCCAGGGGGGGCTCCTACGAGCAGTACTTC. Translation: CASSESSRGGSYEQYF.

This clonotype has at least ten counts. This chain joins TRBV29-1 and TRBJ1-2; D gene ambiguous. Trimming shortened V by 7 bases and J by 4 bases, and 16 bases separated the two germline ends. The V gene's germline CDR1 is SQVTM and CDR2 ANQGSEA. The CDR3 length is 13 residues. In DNA, the CDR3 is TGCAGCGGCTTCGGGTTCCGGGGCTATGGCTACACCTTC. Translation gives CSGFGFRGYGYTF.

This clonotype was seen many times. This chain links TRBV7-2 with TRBJ2-5; 10 bases map to TRBD1. The CDR3 consists of 15 residues. The V segment lost 5 bases and the J segment 2 bases; nucleotides outside the gene matches: 5. From germline, CDR1 is SGHTA and CDR2 FQGNSA. The CDR3 DNA reads as TGTGCCAGCAGCCCGCGACAGGGGGCTCAAGAGACCCAGTACTTC. Its translation: CASSPRQGAQETQYF.